This record covers a single TCR beta chain. Source study methods: Reference gene primer amplification yielded estimated nucleated cell counts. Assay used: immunoSEQ multiplex PCR; TCRdb lists only in-frame clones, some missing. V and J calls plus clone size are reproduced from that table; the DNA served to infer D and trimming. The data show approximately 400,000 clones, with about 80% seen just once and over 0.95% held by the top ten. The entry originates in a study of blood T cell repertoires in COVID-19. Study context: Researchers got acute and convalescent COVID-19 samples from the United States, Italy and Spain.

This CDR3 spans 15 amino acids. V was pared by 1 base and J by 7 bases, with 7 bases of the junction left unmatched. Germline V gene lookup returns CDR1 MNHEY and CDR2 SMNVEV (reference sequence). Sequenced: peripheral blood. The receptor was derived from a human donor with acute or convalescent COVID-19. The donor label of this sample is uncertain. The chain recombines TRBV27 with TRBJ2-1, with 7 positions matching TRBD1. The CDR3 DNA reads TGTGCCAGCAGTTTATACAGGGGATTTTGGAATGAGCAGTTCTTC. Its translation: CASSLYRGFWNEQFF.